This T cell receptor beta chain was sequenced for a study of cytomegalovirus exposure and HLA in healthy donors. General study results and limits: Sequencing depth roughly uniform across donors was assumed in presence/absence analyses.

As regards this clone: The antigen is undetermined.

At the time of sampling, donors were nominally healthy, though unrecorded immune exposures were likely. Use of 60 Vbeta and 13 Jbeta primers characterized the PCR. This table comes from immunoSEQ multiplex PCR, and its TCRdb copy is limited to in-frame clones, with some not included. The sample shows 150,000 to 200,000 clones, roughly 82% of them seen only once. The CDR3 is 17 residues long. The V end lost 4 bases, the J end lost 2 bases, and 18 bases lay between the germline ends. Per germline, CDR1 LNHNV and CDR2 YYDKDF (reference sequence). Source material: PBMCs. The sequence was collected from a man aged 35-49 years in good health and CMV-seronegative. The chain combines TRBV15 with TRBJ1-3; D not certain. The CDR3 nucleotides are TGTGCCACCAGCAAAGATCAGATCGAGAGCGCTGGAAACACCATATATTTT. Encoded protein: CATSKDQIESAGNTIYF.